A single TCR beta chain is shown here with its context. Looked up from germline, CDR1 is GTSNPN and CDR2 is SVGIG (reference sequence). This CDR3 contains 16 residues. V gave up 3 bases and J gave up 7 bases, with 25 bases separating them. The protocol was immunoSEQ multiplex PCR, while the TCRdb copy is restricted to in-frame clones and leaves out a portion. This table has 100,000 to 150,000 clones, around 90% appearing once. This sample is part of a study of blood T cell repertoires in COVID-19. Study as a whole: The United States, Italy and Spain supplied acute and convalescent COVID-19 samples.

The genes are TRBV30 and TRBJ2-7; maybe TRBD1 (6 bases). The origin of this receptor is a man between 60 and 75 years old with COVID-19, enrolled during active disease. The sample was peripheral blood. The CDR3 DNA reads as TGTGCCTGGAGCCATATGGACAGATCGTTTACTGTGGAGCAGTACTTC. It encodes CAWSHMDRSFTVEQYF.